This is a list of T cell receptor beta chains from one sample in a study of T cells in narcolepsy. The data were produced by immunoSEQ multiplex PCR, yet TCRdb's version contains in-frame clones alone and is incomplete. The data hold some 34,000 clones, with roughly 88% observed a single time. Material: CD45RA- memory CD4+ T cells from PBMCs. Source of these receptors: a human donor with narcolepsy. The CDR3 runs from the conserved cysteine through the conserved F or W. Each record gives: D gene, V gene, J gene, clone size, CDR3 DNA, CDR3 protein. A D gene is named only where the DNA matches it firmly. Not all rows give a size; the values are once, few, many and, for expanded clones, a class.

>NA|TRBV5-4|TRBJ2-7|NA
TGTGCCAGCAGCTTGAGTTTCCGGGGCACCTACGAGCAGTACTTC
CASSLSFRGTYEQYF
>NA|TRBV19|TRBJ1-1|NA
TGTGCCGTAGGTAGCGTACCGGGGCGTGGGAACACTGAAGCTTTCTTT
CAVGSVPGRGNTEAFF
>TRBD2|TRBV14|TRBJ2-5|NA
TGTGCCAGCAGCCAATGGGGACTAGCGGGACAAGAGACCCAGTACTTC
CASSQWGLAGQETQYF
>TRBD2|TRBV5-1|TRBJ2-1|NA
TGCGCCAGCAGCATGACTAGCGGGCTCAATGAGCAGTTCTTC
CASSMTSGLNEQFF
>NA|TRBV7-9|TRBJ2-7|once
TGTGCCAGCAGCCCCTTGGGGGTCTCCTACGAGCAGTACTTC
CASSPLGVSYEQYF
>TRBD1|TRBV18|TRBJ1-5|NA
TGTGCCAGCTCTCCCGGACAGGCGGATCAGCCCCAGCATTTT
CASSPGQADQPQHF
>NA|TRBV5-1|TRBJ2-5|NA
TGCGCCAGCAGCTTGGAACTATTAGGGACCCAGTACTTC
CASSLELLGTQYF
>NA|TRBV7-2|TRBJ2-5|NA
TGTGCCAGCAGCTTAGTCACAGGGAGGGGGGAGACCCAGTACTTC
CASSLVTGRGETQYF
>NA|TRBV30|TRBJ2-1|NA
TGTGCCTGGATCCAGACCCGGGGGGAGCAGTTCTTC
CAWIQTRGEQFF
>NA|TRBV7-7|TRBJ2-2|NA
TGTGCCAGCAGCTCATATCAGGGGAAAGGGGAGCTGTTTTTT
CASSSYQGKGELFF
>NA|TRBV25-1|TRBJ1-4|once
TGTGCCAGCAGTTACGGGCCTACTAGCAGGGGTGAAAAACTGTTTTTT
CASSYGPTSRGEKLFF
>TRBD1|TRBV9|TRBJ1-2|NA
TGTGCCAGCAGCGCCGGGACAGGGCTTGGCTACACCTTC
CASSAGTGLGYTF
>NA|TRBV11-1|TRBJ2-2|NA
TGTGCCAGCAGCTTTGTGACGGCCGGGGAGCTGTTTTTT
CASSFVTAGELFF
>NA|TRBV23-1|TRBJ2-7|NA
TGCGCCAGCAGTCAATCCCATACAGGGTACGAGCAGTACTTC
CASSQSHTGYEQYF
>TRBD1|TRBV28|TRBJ1-1|few
TGTGCCAGCAAAATACAGGGGGCTGAGAACACTGAAGCTTTCTTT
CASKIQGAENTEAFF
>NA|TRBV11-2|TRBJ2-4|NA
TGTGCCAGCAGCCCTTCCTGGGGGGCGCCCAACGCGAACATTCAGTACTTC
CASSPSWGAPNANIQYF
>NA|TRBV6-5|TRBJ2-5|few
TGTGCCAGCAGTTACTCGTTTTCAGTGACGAAAGAGACCCAGTACTTC
CASSYSFSVTKETQYF
>NA|TRBV7-2|TRBJ2-5|NA
TGTGCCAGCAGCTTGCGGGGGCCGGGGGCCCAGTACTTC
CASSLRGPGAQYF
>TRBD1|TRBV11-2|TRBJ1-4|NA
TGTGCCAGCAGCTCAGTGAGACAGGGAAATAATGAAAAACTGTTTTTT
CASSSVRQGNNEKLFF
>NA|TRBV7-9|TRBJ2-7|NA
TGTGCCAGTGGTACGGCCGGATCCTACGAGCAGTACTTC
CASGTAGSYEQYF
>NA|TRBV18|TRBJ2-1|NA
TGTGCCAGCTCACCACCAACTCTAAGGGGTTATGAGCAGTTCTTC
CASSPPTLRGYEQFF
>NA|TRBV15|TRBJ2-2|NA
TGTGCCACCAGCAGAGCAACATCGAACACCGGGGAGCTGTTTTTT
CATSRATSNTGELFF
>NA|TRBV7-8|TRBJ2-7|NA
TGTGCCAGCAGCTTCGGGCACCACTCCTACGAGCAGTACTTC
CASSFGHHSYEQYF
>NA|TRBV5-6|TRBJ2-3|once
TGTGCCAGCAGCTTAACTAAGGGGGTCGATACGCAGTATTTT
CASSLTKGVDTQYF
>NA|TRBV6-5|TRBJ1-1|NA
TGTGCCAGCATCGGTCTCAACACTGAAGCTTTCTTT
CASIGLNTEAFF
>TRBD1|TRBV5-4|TRBJ1-3|NA
TGTGCCAGCAGCTCCGAAGCCGGACAGGGTGGAAACACCATATATTTT
CASSSEAGQGGNTIYF
>TRBD2|TRBV10-1|TRBJ2-1|NA
TGCGCCAGCAGTGAGCCGCTAGCGGGGCACAATGAGCAGTTCTTC
CASSEPLAGHNEQFF
>NA|TRBV10-3|TRBJ1-1|NA
TGTGCCATCAGTGAGGGGAACACTGAAGCTTTCTTT
CAISEGNTEAFF
>NA|TRBV7-3|TRBJ2-2|once
TGTGCCAGCAGCTTAACGATCGGACAGAACACCGGGGAGCTGTTTTTT
CASSLTIGQNTGELFF
>TRBD1|TRBV19|TRBJ1-2|NA
TGTGCCAGTAGTATGGAGGCAGGGGGCGACTATGGCTACACCTTC
CASSMEAGGDYGYTF
>TRBD1|TRBV30|TRBJ1-6|NA
TGTGCCTGGAGTGTATCCGGGACAGGGTTTTCACCCCTCCACTTT
CAWSVSGTGFSPLHF
>NA|TRBV7-8|TRBJ1-4|NA
TGTGCCAGCAGCTTAGGAACAGGTTTAGCTAATGAAAAACTGTTTTTT
CASSLGTGLANEKLFF
>TRBD1|TRBV5-1|TRBJ2-7|NA
TGCGCCAGCAGCCCGGCCGGGACAGGGGTTTTGAACGAGCAGTACTTC
CASSPAGTGVLNEQYF
>NA|TRBV4-1|TRBJ2-3|once
TGTGCCAGCAGCCAAGATCACGTGGCGGGTGTGGCGCAGTATTTT
CASSQDHVAGVAQYF
>TRBD1|TRBV5-4|TRBJ2-5|NA
TGTGCCAGCAGCTCTCAAACAGGGGGGCAAAAGACCCAGTACTTC
CASSSQTGGQKTQYF
>NA|TRBV13|TRBJ2-7|NA
TGTGCCAGCAGCTTATGGGGCCGGCAGGGGGGTTACGAGCAGTACTTC
CASSLWGRQGGYEQYF
>NA|TRBV7-9|TRBJ1-4|NA
TGTGCCAGCAGCCCCACGGGGGGGTCTACAGAAAAACTGTTTTTT
CASSPTGGSTEKLFF
>NA|TRBV9|TRBJ2-7|NA
TGTGCCAGCAGCGTAGCTACACAGTCCTACGAGCAGTACTTC
CASSVATQSYEQYF
>TRBD2|TRBV28|TRBJ2-2|NA
TGTGCCAGCAAAACTAGCGGGAGTAAGGAAAGAGGGGAGCTGTTTTTT
CASKTSGSKERGELFF
>NA|TRBV5-1|TRBJ2-1|once
TGCGCCAGCAGCTTATCCAGTCGTACTGGCAATGAGCAGTTCTTC
CASSLSSRTGNEQFF
>NA|TRBV7-9|TRBJ1-6|NA
TGTGCCAGCGACCCGGCAGGGCTGAATTCACCCCTCCACTTT
CASDPAGLNSPLHF
>NA|TRBV19|TRBJ2-7|NA
TGTGCCAGTAGCGCCGCGGGCTACGAGCAGTACTTC
CASSAAGYEQYF
>TRBD1|TRBV29-1|TRBJ1-4|NA
TGCAGCGTCGCTGACAGGGGGCAAGAAAAACTGTTTTTT
CSVADRGQEKLFF
>TRBD1|TRBV2|TRBJ1-1|NA
TGTGCCAGCAGTAGGACAGGCAACACTGAAGCTTTCTTT
CASSRTGNTEAFF
>NA|TRBV6-1|TRBJ2-7|NA
TGTGCCAGCAAATCGGTTAGCTCCTACGAGCAGTACTTC
CASKSVSSYEQYF
>NA|TRBV6-5|TRBJ1-5|few
TGTGCCAGCAGTCTTAGGGAAAGCAATCAGCCCCAGCATTTT
CASSLRESNQPQHF
>NA|TRBV30|TRBJ2-7|NA
TGTGCCTGGAGTGTCGGACCAACCTACGAGCAGTACTTC
CAWSVGPTYEQYF
>NA|TRBV28|TRBJ1-2|few
TGTGCCAGCAGTCCTCATATGACGGGTGGCTACACCTTC
CASSPHMTGGYTF
>TRBD1|TRBV6-1|TRBJ1-5|NA
TGTGCCAGCAGTGAAGGCAGGGGGCATCAGCCCCAGCATTTT
CASSEGRGHQPQHF
>NA|TRBV6-5|TRBJ1-5|NA
TGTGCCAGCAGTTACAAGGGTAGCAATCAGCCCCAGCATTTT
CASSYKGSNQPQHF